The source of this T cell receptor (beta chain) is a study of blood T cell repertoires in COVID-19. Study context: Donors in the United States, Italy and Spain gave samples during acute or convalescent COVID-19. T cells, B-cell-depleted T cells, or PBMCs provided the cDNA or gDNA that served as material.

Per the original data handling: Estimation of nucleated cell counts was performed using reference gene primer amplification. Sequencing used immunoSEQ multiplex PCR; TCRdb keeps in-frame clones, though not all of them. V and J calls and clone size are copied from that table; D and trimming were computed from the DNA. The repertoire has under 250,000 clones, around 89% of them found once; the top ten carry more than 3%. This CDR3 is built from 13 residues. Germline loops: CDR1 LNHNV, CDR2 YYDKDF (reference sequence). Between the trimmed V and J ends, which lost 3 bases and 3 bases, there was a span of 8 bases.

Sequencing was done on a sample of PBMCs or T cells enriched from blood (not recorded which). This sequence originates from a woman younger than 30 in a cohort exposed to, infected with or recovered from COVID-19 (not recorded which). This chain uses TRBV15 with TRBJ1-1; no clear D gene. This chain's CDR3 is CATSSQRDTEAFF. The CDR3 coding sequence is TGTGCCACCAGCAGTCAGAGGGACACTGAAGCTTTCTTT.